The 5 T cell receptor beta chains given below trace back to one sample, sequenced in a study of cytomegalovirus exposure and HLA in healthy donors. PCR amplification relied on 60 Vbeta primers (plus 13 Jbeta primers). Repertoires were generated with immunoSEQ multiplex PCR, while TCRdb's copy carries only in-frame clones and drops some. The data contain approximately 130,000 clones, 65% to 90% of them seen just once; the ten biggest clones take up 0.7%. The sequenced material came from PBMCs. The receptors were sampled from a man aged 18 to 30 in good health and CMV-seronegative.

V gene TRBV4-2 combines with J gene TRBJ1-6; 7 positions agree with TRBD1. Germline loops: CDR1 LGHNA, CDR2 YNFKEQ. The CDR3 spans 17 residues. V lost 1 base and J lost 7; bases outside the gene matches: 10. CDR3 nucleotide sequence: TGTGCCAGCAGCCAAGTGGGGACCGGGACAGAGAATTCACCCCTCCACTTT. Protein sequence: CASSQVGTGTENSPLHF.

A few counts support this clone. The V call is TRBV5-1, the J call TRBJ1-6; 8 bases match TRBD1. This CDR3 has 14 amino acids. The V segment lost 3 bases and the J segment 7 bases; nucleotides outside the gene matches: 3. Germline lookup yields CDR1 SGHRS and CDR2 YFSETQ. This chain's CDR3 is CASSWGQENSPLHF. The CDR3, as DNA: TGCGCCAGCAGCTGGGGACAGGAAAATTCACCCCTCCACTTT.

The V and J genes are TRBV25-1 and TRBJ2-2, with TRBD1 matching 7 bases. V was pared by 3 bases and J by 1 base, with 5 bases of the junction left unmatched. This CDR3 is built from 16 residues. Germline CDR1 is MGHDK and CDR2 is SYGVNS. CDR3 DNA: TGTGCCAGCAGTGAGGGACAGAGGGAGAACACCGGGGAGCTGTTTTTT. Translation: CASSEGQRENTGELFF.

CDR3: CASSSLKTDTGTGGPGYTF. The CDR3 bases are TGCGCCAGCAGCTCACTAAAAACAGACACCGGGACAGGGGGTCCCGGCTACACCTTC. V and J are TRBV5-1 and TRBJ1-2; TRBD1 matches at 11 bases. This CDR3 has 19 residues. Germline V gene sequence: CDR1 SGHRS, CDR2 YFSETQ. V lost 3 bases, J lost 8 bases, and 21 bases stayed unmatched.

This chain uses TRBV7-2 with TRBJ2-1; possible D gene TRBD2, 6 bases. V shed 3 bases and J shed 6 bases, with 12 bases lying between them. This CDR3 spans 14 amino acids. CDR1 and CDR2 (germline): SGHTA, FQGNSA. The CDR3 sequence is CASSLLASRNEQFF. CDR3 sequence (DNA): TGTGCCAGCAGCTTGCTAGCGTCGCGCAATGAGCAGTTCTTC. Variable domain in full (rest from reference TRBV7-2 and TRBJ2-1): GAGVSQSPSNKVTEKGKDVELRCDPISGHTALYWYRQSLGQGLEFLIYFQGNSAPDKSGLPSDRFSAERTGGSVSTLTIQRTQQEDSAVYLCASSLLASRNEQFFGPGTRLTVL.